The 28 T cell receptor beta chains below come from one sample, sequenced in a study of blood T cell repertoires in COVID-19. This table comes from immunoSEQ multiplex PCR, and its TCRdb copy is limited to in-frame clones, with some not included. The table includes some 50,000 clones, 70% to 85% detected once. Material for sequencing was peripheral blood. The receptor set was obtained from a human donor in a cohort sampled during active COVID-19.

This clone was detected only a few times. The chain combines TRBV27 with TRBJ2-6; 12 nucleotides align to TRBD2. This CDR3 comprises 17 residues. Germline V CDR1 and CDR2: MNHEY, SMNVEV (reference sequence). With V trimmed by 4 bases and J by 2 bases, 3 bases remained unmatched. Here the CDR3 DNA reads TGTGCCAGCAGTTGGAGACTAGCGGGAGCTGGGGCCAACGTCCTGACTTTC. Residues: CASSWRLAGAGANVLTF. Looking up the rest from reference TRBV27 and TRBJ2-6 gives the full variable domain: EAQVTQNPRYLITVTGKKLTVTCSQNMNHEYMSWYRQDPGLGLRQIYYSMNVEVTDKGDVPEGYKVSRKEKRNFPLILESPSPNQTSLYFCASSWRLAGAGANVLTFGAGSRLTVL.

Only one count was recorded for this clone. The chain joins TRBV5-1 to TRBJ1-1; 8 bases match TRBD1. CDR1 is SGHRS and CDR2 is YFSETQ in the germline V gene. The CDR3 contains 15 residues. V was clipped by 2 bases and J by 3 bases; unmatched bases: 6. Here the CDR3 DNA reads TGCGCCAGCAGCTTTATGACAGGGGCAGACACTGAAGCTTTCTTT. Translated: CASSFMTGADTEAFF.

This sequence joins TRBV19 and TRBJ2-7; 7 bases match TRBD2. From germline, CDR1 is LNHDA and CDR2 SQIVND (reference sequence). Unmatched junction bases numbered 4, after V lost 5 bases and J lost 0 bases. CDR3 length equals 14 residues. The CDR3 protein is CASSQLATSYEQYF. Written as DNA, the CDR3 is TGTGCCAGTAGTCAACTAGCGACCTCCTACGAGCAGTACTTC.

V usage is TRBV4-3 and J usage is TRBJ1-1; TRBD1 matches 10 bases. J gave up 1 base and V 1 base, and 6 bases lay outside the gene matches. Germline V gives CDR1 LGHNA, CDR2 YSLEER. The CDR3 runs to 17 residues. CDR3 sequence reads: CASSQVPGQGQNTEAFF. In DNA, the CDR3 is TGCGCCAGCAGCCAAGTCCCGGGACAGGGGCAGAACACTGAAGCTTTCTTT.

The V call is TRBV30, the J call TRBJ2-7; 11 bases agree with TRBD2. This CDR3 has 15 residues. Germline V gene data show CDR1 as GTSNPN and CDR2 as SVGIG (reference sequence). V shed 2 bases, J shed 7 bases, and the junction held 10 bases outside the gene matches. The CDR3 sequence: CAWSHGLAGGVEQYF. The CDR3 nucleotides read TGTGCCTGGAGTCATGGGCTAGCGGGAGGTGTAGAGCAGTACTTC. Full variable domain (rest looked up from reference TRBV30 and TRBJ2-7): SQTIHQWPATLVQPVGSPLSLECTVEGTSNPNLYWYRQAAGRGLQLLFYSVGIGQISSEVPQNLSASRPQDRQFILSSKKLLLSDSGFYLCAWSHGLAGGVEQYFGPGTRLTVT.

This chain uses TRBV12-3 or TRBV12-4 with TRBJ2-3; 7 bases fit TRBD1. The V and J ends lost 3 bases and 9 bases, in that order; junction bases with no gene match: 3. The CDR3 extends over 12 amino acids. The CDR3 is CASSFVQGTQYF. CDR3 sequence (DNA): TGTGCCAGCAGTTTCGTACAGGGGACGCAGTATTTT.

The chain employs TRBV14 and TRBJ1-3, with D unresolved. V gave up 4 bases and J gave up 0 bases, with 10 bases separating them. The CDR3 contains 15 residues. Germline CDR1 reads SGHDN; CDR2 reads FVKESK. CDR3 DNA: TGTGCCAGCAGCCTACCGGGATTCTCTGGAAACACCATATATTTT. It specifies CASSLPGFSGNTIYF.

In its sample, this clone was seen once. This chain links TRBV6-5 with TRBJ1-1; D is undetermined. Germline-derived CDR1 and CDR2 are MNHEY and SVGAGI. The CDR3 consists of 11 residues. V lost 4 bases and J 8 bases, leaving 8 bases between the germline ends. CDR3 bases: TGTGCCAGCAGTTCCCCCAGGGAAGCTTTCTTT. This translates into CASSSPREAFF.

The V call is TRBV5-4, the J call TRBJ2-1; maybe TRBD2 (5 bases). The V end was cut by 1 base, the J end by 0 bases, with 11 bases between. In germline, CDR1 is SGHNT, CDR2 YYREEE (reference sequence). CDR3 length equals 16 residues. CDR3 sequence: CASSLQRQSSYNEQFF. The DNA for the CDR3 is TGTGCCAGCAGCTTGCAGCGGCAAAGCTCCTACAATGAGCAGTTCTTC.

This clone was observed a handful of times. J is TRBJ1-6 and V is TRBV28, with no clear D. V lost 3 bases and J 0 bases, leaving 18 bases between the germline ends. The CDR3 consists of 19 residues. In germline, CDR1 is MDHEN, CDR2 SYDVKM. The CDR3 DNA sequence: TGTGCCAGCAGTTTCCCGGGAACCGCCGCGAGCTCCTATAATTCACCCCTCCACTTT. This codes for CASSFPGTAASSYNSPLHF.

This clone appeared a few times. This sequence joins TRBV7-9 and TRBJ2-1; TRBD2 matches 7 bases. V dropped 1 base and J dropped 10; count of bases not matched to a gene: 1. Germline V gives CDR1 SEHNR, CDR2 FQNEAQ (reference sequence). This CDR3 has 12 amino acids. CDR3 sequence: CASSLVSGEQFF. The CDR3 DNA follows: TGTGCCAGCAGCTTAGTTAGCGGGGAGCAGTTCTTC. The whole variable domain, filled in from reference TRBV7-9 and TRBJ2-1, reads DTGVSQNPRHKITKRGQNVTFRCDPISEHNRLYWYRQTLGQGPEFLTYFQNEAQLEKSRLLSDRFSAERPKGSFSTLEIQRTEQGDSAMYLCASSLVSGEQFFGPGTRLTVL.

The chain combines TRBV3-1 (or the pseudogene TRBV3-2) with TRBJ1-5, with a tentative D call TRBD1 (5 bases). The CDR3 is 14 amino acids. V lost 1 base and J 7 bases, leaving 11 bases between the germline ends. Germline CDR1 LGHDT, CDR2 YNNKEL (reference sequence). The CDR3 bases are TGTGCCAGCAGCCAAGGCCATCAGGGCCAGCCCCAGCATTTT. Translation gives CASSQGHQGQPQHF.

As to this clone: At one end the junction does not follow the germline gene, possibly because of a read error. The chain is built from TRBV2 and TRBJ2-7, with D perhaps matching TRBD2 (6 bases). Germline V gene sequence: CDR1 SNHLY, CDR2 FYNNEI. CDR3 length equals 15 residues. DNA for the CDR3: TGTGCCAGCAGGGAAGTCCCTGGGGGGTCCTACGAGCAGTACTTC. Its protein product is CASREVPGGSYEQYF.

The V gene is TRBV18, the J gene TRBJ2-1; possible D gene TRBD1, 7 bases. The V gene's germline CDR1 is KGHSH and CDR2 LQKENI. V dropped 2 bases and J dropped 12 bases, with 20 bases sitting between them. This CDR3 has 15 residues. CDR3 protein: CASSPNGQGGERQFF. Written as DNA, the CDR3 is TGTGCCAGCTCACCAAACGGGCAGGGGGGTGAAAGGCAGTTCTTC.

This chain joins TRBV30 and TRBJ2-7; TRBD2 aligns across 9 bases. The V gene end was trimmed by 8 bases and the J gene end by 13 bases; junction bases not matched to a gene: 33. Per the germline V gene, CDR1 is GTSNPN and CDR2 is SVGIG (reference sequence). The CDR3 totals 18 residues. CDR3 coding DNA: TGTGCCGGCCTCGGACAGCTGGGTGTTAATCTAGCGGGAATTTTCATATACTTC. It translates to CAGLGQLGVNLAGIFIYF.

This clone was counted between two and nine times. The chain has TRBV5-1 and TRBJ2-7; TRBD1 might be the D (5 bases). The germline V gene has CDR1 SGHRS and CDR2 YFSETQ. Trimming pared 5 bases from V and 1 base from J, leaving 13 bases between. There are 14 residues in the CDR3. The CDR3, as DNA: TGCGCCAGCAGGAAGCAGGGTGTATCCTACGAGCAGTACTTC. Residues: CASRKQGVSYEQYF.

V gene TRBV7-2 combines with J gene TRBJ2-4; TRBD2 matches 8 bases. CDR3 length: 16 residues. Trimming removed 1 base from V and 1 base from J; junction bases left unmatched: 3. Germline V CDR1 and CDR2: SGHTA, FQGNSA. CDR3 DNA: TGTGCCAGCAGCTTAGGGCGGGGGGCTGCCAAAAACATTCAGTACTTC. This translates into CASSLGRGAAKNIQYF.

This clone has just one count. This sequence joins TRBV9 and TRBJ2-1; no clear D gene. The germline V and J ends were trimmed by 2 bases and 5 bases, with 5 bases remaining between them. Germline CDR1 SGDLS, CDR2 YYNGEE. CDR3 length: 12 residues. The CDR3 loop is CASSVFNNEQFF. The CDR3 DNA reads TGTGCCAGCAGCGTTTTTAACAATGAGCAGTTCTTC.

The chain has TRBV18 and TRBJ2-1; 10 nucleotides line up with TRBD2. The germline gives CDR1 KGHSH, CDR2 LQKENI. The CDR3 runs 15 residues. Trimming removed 6 bases from V and 9 bases from J; junction bases left unmatched: 11. The CDR3 loop is CASSPSLAGASEQFF. The DNA of the CDR3 is TGTGCCAGCTCCCCCAGCCTAGCGGGAGCAAGTGAGCAGTTCTTC.

The J gene is TRBJ1-4, the V gene TRBV6-5; D possibly corresponds to TRBD1 (5 bases). Germline lookup yields CDR1 MNHEY and CDR2 SVGAGI. The CDR3 consists of 13 residues. Between the trimmed V and J ends, which lost 6 bases and 8 bases, there was a span of 13 bases. CDR3 protein: CASRQGVWEKLFF. CDR3 bases: TGTGCCAGCAGGCAGGGTGTCTGGGAAAAACTGTTTTTT.

The chain couples TRBV20-1 to TRBJ1-1; D remains unclear. The CDR3 runs 11 residues. In germline, CDR1 is DFQATT, CDR2 SNEGSKA (reference sequence). V lost 8 bases and J 4 bases, leaving 11 bases between the germline ends. In DNA, the CDR3 is TGCAGTACACACCCCTCCACTGAAGCTTTCTTT. As protein: CSTHPSTEAFF.

The chain is built from TRBV11-2 and TRBJ1-1, with D perhaps TRBD1 (6 bases). Germline V gene sequence: CDR1 SGHAT, CDR2 FQNNGV. V lost 5 bases and J 0 bases, leaving 10 bases between the germline ends. The CDR3 extends over 14 amino acids. This CDR3 reads CASSPRDMNTEAFF. In DNA, the CDR3 is TGTGCCAGCAGCCCCCGGGACATGAACACTGAAGCTTTCTTT. Filled out from reference TRBV11-2 and TRBJ1-1, the complete variable domain reads EAGVAQSPRYKIIEKRQSVAFWCNPISGHATLYWYQQILGQGPKLLIQFQNNGVVDDSQLPKDRFSAERLKGVDSTLKIQPAKLEDSAVYLCASSPRDMNTEAFFGQGTRLTVV.

The CDR3 sequence is CASSTGLAGVNEQFF. The CDR3 DNA follows: TGTGCCAGTAGTACGGGACTAGCGGGGGTAAATGAGCAGTTCTTC. This chain joins TRBV19 and TRBJ2-1; TRBD2 matches at 14 bases. With V trimmed by 4 bases and J by 7 bases, 3 bases remained unmatched. Germline V gene sequence: CDR1 LNHDA, CDR2 SQIVND (reference sequence). The CDR3 consists of 15 residues.

The rearrangement uses TRBV7-6 and TRBJ1-6, with TRBD1 matching 10 bases. V lost 1 base and J lost 7; bases outside the gene matches: 4. The length of the CDR3 is 16 residues. Looked up from germline, CDR1 is SGHVS and CDR2 is FNYEAQ. The CDR3 reads CASSLVDRGRNSPLHF. The CDR3 nucleotides read TGTGCCAGCAGCTTAGTTGACAGGGGGCGGAATTCACCCCTCCACTTT.

The chain employs TRBV19 and TRBJ1-4; no clear D. CDR3 length: 14 amino acids. V shed 1 base and J shed 0 bases, with 3 bases lying between them. The germline gives CDR1 LNHDA, CDR2 SQIVND (reference sequence). The CDR3 DNA reads TGTGCCAGTAGTATAGCTCCAACTAATGAAAAACTGTTTTTT. This gives the protein CASSIAPTNEKLFF.

V usage is TRBV2 and J usage is TRBJ2-6, with 11 bases that match TRBD1. J gave up 2 bases and V 1 base, and 1 base lay outside the gene matches. The CDR3 runs 17 residues. The germline CDR1 and CDR2 sequences are SNHLY and FYNNEI. DNA for the CDR3: TGTGCCAGCAGTGAAGGGACAGGGGGCGCTGGGGCCAACGTCCTGACTTTC. Protein: CASSEGTGGAGANVLTF.

This clone was recorded a few times. The chain employs TRBV7-9 and TRBJ2-3, with D maybe TRBD2 (5 bases). Germline values: CDR1 SEHNR, CDR2 FQNEAQ (reference sequence). This CDR3 is built from 16 residues. The V end lost 5 bases, the J end lost 0 bases, and 15 bases lay between the germline ends. This CDR3 is CASSERAGASTDTQYF. The CDR3 nucleotides read TGTGCCAGCAGCGAGAGGGCGGGTGCTAGCACAGATACGCAGTATTTT.

The chain links TRBV6-5 to TRBJ2-7; D perhaps matches TRBD2 (6 bases). The germline V gene encodes CDR1 MNHEY and CDR2 SVGAGI. V lost 5 bases and J lost 3, with 17 bases in between. This CDR3 has 15 residues. This CDR3 reads CASSNKLGLNYEQYF. DNA for the CDR3: TGTGCCAGCAGTAATAAACTGGGACTGAACTACGAGCAGTACTTC.